The rows below give T cell receptor beta chains drawn from one sample of a study of T cells after yellow fever vaccination. TCRdb processed the 5' RACE reads anew with MiXCR; each CDR3 protein has one entry. The data show roughly 330,000 distinct CDR3 sequences, approximately 4% seen once. The sequencing used PBMCs, collected 5 days after the yellow fever booster vaccination. These receptors were collected from a man younger than 35 who received the YFV17D yellow fever vaccine. Each CDR3 is given with its conserved first and last residue. The D gene is left open where the match is weak. The listing skips clone size in some rows; elsewhere it reads once, few, many or a size class.

j_call v_call clone_size d_call cdr3_aa cdr3_nt
TRBJ2-2 TRBV5-1 many TRBD1 CASSLGSQGAYTGELFF TGCGCCAGCAGCTTGGGATCCCAGGGGGCTTACACCGGGGAGCTGTTTTTT
TRBJ1-5 TRBV4-3 many - CASSQGRGDQPQHF TGCGCCAGCAGCCAAGGCAGGGGAGATCAGCCCCAGCATTTT
TRBJ1-1 TRBV7-2 many - CASSLGGRGTFSEAFF TGTGCCAGCAGCTTAGGGGGGCGGGGAACCTTTTCTGAAGCTTTCTTT
TRBJ2-1 TRBV11-3 - TRBD2 CASTGGVTYNEQFF TGTGCCAGCACGGGAGGGGTAACCTACAATGAGCAGTTCTTC
TRBJ2-7 TRBV6-6 few - CASISGGRDTYEQYF TGTGCCAGCATATCCGGGGGGCGGGACACCTACGAGCAGTACTTC
TRBJ2-7 TRBV19 many - CASSIRVYSYEQYF TGTGCCAGTAGTATACGTGTATACTCCTACGAGCAGTACTTC
TRBJ1-3 TRBV12-3/TRBV12-4 - - CASSLKGQLHSGNTIYF TGTGCCAGCAGTCTAAAAGGACAGCTCCACTCTGGAAACACCATATATTTT
TRBJ2-1 TRBV29-1 - - CSVARNEQFF TGCAGCGTTGCGCGAAATGAGCAGTTCTTC
TRBJ2-1 TRBV3-1 many TRBD2 CASSQGVAGGYEQFF TGTGCCAGCAGCCAAGGTGTAGCGGGGGGGTATGAGCAGTTCTTC
TRBJ2-5 TRBV6-4 - TRBD2 CASSDSTSGGQETQYF TGTGCCAGCAGTGACTCAACTAGCGGGGGACAAGAGACCCAGTACTTC
TRBJ1-1 TRBV15 - - CATSGEGGTEAFF TGTGCCACCAGCGGAGAGGGGGGCACTGAAGCTTTCTTT
TRBJ1-2 TRBV4-2 - - CASSQASGANYGYTF TGTGCCAGCAGCCAGGCCTCCGGGGCTAACTATGGCTACACCTTC
TRBJ2-3 TRBV6-5 few TRBD2 CASSWTSGADTQYF TGTGCCAGCAGTTGGACTAGCGGGGCCGATACGCAGTATTTT
TRBJ2-1 TRBV6-5 few TRBD1 CASSSPRRQGNNEQFF TGTGCCAGCAGTTCCCCCAGGAGACAGGGGAACAATGAGCAGTTCTTC
TRBJ2-3 TRBV7-6 many - CASSLGPVGADTQYF TGTGCCAGCAGCTTAGGGCCCGTGGGGGCAGATACGCAGTATTTT
TRBJ2-7 TRBV5-1 few - CASSFDAYEQYF TGCGCCAGCAGCTTTGACGCTTACGAGCAGTACTTC
TRBJ1-1 TRBV7-9 many - CASSRGMNTEAFF TGTGCCAGCAGTCGAGGCATGAACACTGAAGCTTTCTTT
TRBJ1-4 TRBV20-1 few - CSARDSRATEKLFF TGCAGTGCTAGAGATTCACGGGCCACTGAAAAACTGTTTTTT
TRBJ1-5 TRBV4-1 - - CASSQRTDASNQPQHF TGCGCCAGCAGCCAAAGGACAGACGCTAGCAATCAGCCCCAGCATTTT
TRBJ1-5 TRBV12-3/TRBV12-4 few - CASSPGQFDQPQHF TGTGCCAGCAGCCCCGGACAGTTCGATCAGCCCCAGCATTTT
TRBJ2-3 TRBV4-1 - TRBD1 CASSQVIQGADTQYF TGCGCCAGCAGCCAAGTTATTCAGGGGGCAGATACGCAGTATTTT
TRBJ2-2 TRBV7-9 - TRBD1 CARTGGAGTGELFF TGTGCCCGAACAGGGGGCGCGGGCACCGGGGAGCTGTTTTTT
TRBJ2-7 TRBV13 - TRBD2 CASSVGAGALYEQYF TGTGCCAGCAGCGTAGGAGCGGGGGCACTATACGAGCAGTACTTC
TRBJ2-1 TRBV15 - - CATSREGAGIEQFF TGTGCCACCAGCAGAGAGGGCGCCGGGATTGAGCAGTTCTTC
TRBJ1-3 TRBV3-1 few - CASSQGPPGNTIYF TGTGCCAGCAGCCAAGGGCCGCCGGGAAACACCATATATTTT
TRBJ1-2 TRBV7-9 - - CASSLDPVGYGYTF TGTGCCAGCAGCTTAGATCCGGTCGGCTATGGCTACACCTTC
TRBJ2-7 TRBV19 - - CASSIGRTGIEQYF TGTGCCAGTAGTATAGGCCGCACAGGGATCGAGCAGTACTTC
TRBJ1-2 TRBV15 many - CATSRDRGGNYGYTF TGTGCCACCAGCAGAGATCGGGGAGGGAACTATGGCTACACCTTC